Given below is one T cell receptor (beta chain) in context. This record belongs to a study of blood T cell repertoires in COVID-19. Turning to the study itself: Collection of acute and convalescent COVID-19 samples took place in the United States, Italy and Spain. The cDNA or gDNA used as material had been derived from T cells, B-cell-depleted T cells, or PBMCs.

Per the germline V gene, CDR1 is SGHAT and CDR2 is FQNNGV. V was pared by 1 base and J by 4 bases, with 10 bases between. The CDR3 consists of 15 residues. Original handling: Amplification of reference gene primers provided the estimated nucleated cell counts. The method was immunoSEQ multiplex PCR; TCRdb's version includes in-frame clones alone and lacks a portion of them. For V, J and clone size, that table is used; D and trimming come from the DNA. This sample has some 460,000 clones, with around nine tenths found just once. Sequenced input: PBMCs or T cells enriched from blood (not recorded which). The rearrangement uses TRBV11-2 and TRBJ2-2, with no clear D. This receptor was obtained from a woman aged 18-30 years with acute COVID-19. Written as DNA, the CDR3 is TGTGCCAGCAGCTTAGGTCAGGTTATCACCGGGGAGCTGTTTTTT. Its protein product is CASSLGQVITGELFF.